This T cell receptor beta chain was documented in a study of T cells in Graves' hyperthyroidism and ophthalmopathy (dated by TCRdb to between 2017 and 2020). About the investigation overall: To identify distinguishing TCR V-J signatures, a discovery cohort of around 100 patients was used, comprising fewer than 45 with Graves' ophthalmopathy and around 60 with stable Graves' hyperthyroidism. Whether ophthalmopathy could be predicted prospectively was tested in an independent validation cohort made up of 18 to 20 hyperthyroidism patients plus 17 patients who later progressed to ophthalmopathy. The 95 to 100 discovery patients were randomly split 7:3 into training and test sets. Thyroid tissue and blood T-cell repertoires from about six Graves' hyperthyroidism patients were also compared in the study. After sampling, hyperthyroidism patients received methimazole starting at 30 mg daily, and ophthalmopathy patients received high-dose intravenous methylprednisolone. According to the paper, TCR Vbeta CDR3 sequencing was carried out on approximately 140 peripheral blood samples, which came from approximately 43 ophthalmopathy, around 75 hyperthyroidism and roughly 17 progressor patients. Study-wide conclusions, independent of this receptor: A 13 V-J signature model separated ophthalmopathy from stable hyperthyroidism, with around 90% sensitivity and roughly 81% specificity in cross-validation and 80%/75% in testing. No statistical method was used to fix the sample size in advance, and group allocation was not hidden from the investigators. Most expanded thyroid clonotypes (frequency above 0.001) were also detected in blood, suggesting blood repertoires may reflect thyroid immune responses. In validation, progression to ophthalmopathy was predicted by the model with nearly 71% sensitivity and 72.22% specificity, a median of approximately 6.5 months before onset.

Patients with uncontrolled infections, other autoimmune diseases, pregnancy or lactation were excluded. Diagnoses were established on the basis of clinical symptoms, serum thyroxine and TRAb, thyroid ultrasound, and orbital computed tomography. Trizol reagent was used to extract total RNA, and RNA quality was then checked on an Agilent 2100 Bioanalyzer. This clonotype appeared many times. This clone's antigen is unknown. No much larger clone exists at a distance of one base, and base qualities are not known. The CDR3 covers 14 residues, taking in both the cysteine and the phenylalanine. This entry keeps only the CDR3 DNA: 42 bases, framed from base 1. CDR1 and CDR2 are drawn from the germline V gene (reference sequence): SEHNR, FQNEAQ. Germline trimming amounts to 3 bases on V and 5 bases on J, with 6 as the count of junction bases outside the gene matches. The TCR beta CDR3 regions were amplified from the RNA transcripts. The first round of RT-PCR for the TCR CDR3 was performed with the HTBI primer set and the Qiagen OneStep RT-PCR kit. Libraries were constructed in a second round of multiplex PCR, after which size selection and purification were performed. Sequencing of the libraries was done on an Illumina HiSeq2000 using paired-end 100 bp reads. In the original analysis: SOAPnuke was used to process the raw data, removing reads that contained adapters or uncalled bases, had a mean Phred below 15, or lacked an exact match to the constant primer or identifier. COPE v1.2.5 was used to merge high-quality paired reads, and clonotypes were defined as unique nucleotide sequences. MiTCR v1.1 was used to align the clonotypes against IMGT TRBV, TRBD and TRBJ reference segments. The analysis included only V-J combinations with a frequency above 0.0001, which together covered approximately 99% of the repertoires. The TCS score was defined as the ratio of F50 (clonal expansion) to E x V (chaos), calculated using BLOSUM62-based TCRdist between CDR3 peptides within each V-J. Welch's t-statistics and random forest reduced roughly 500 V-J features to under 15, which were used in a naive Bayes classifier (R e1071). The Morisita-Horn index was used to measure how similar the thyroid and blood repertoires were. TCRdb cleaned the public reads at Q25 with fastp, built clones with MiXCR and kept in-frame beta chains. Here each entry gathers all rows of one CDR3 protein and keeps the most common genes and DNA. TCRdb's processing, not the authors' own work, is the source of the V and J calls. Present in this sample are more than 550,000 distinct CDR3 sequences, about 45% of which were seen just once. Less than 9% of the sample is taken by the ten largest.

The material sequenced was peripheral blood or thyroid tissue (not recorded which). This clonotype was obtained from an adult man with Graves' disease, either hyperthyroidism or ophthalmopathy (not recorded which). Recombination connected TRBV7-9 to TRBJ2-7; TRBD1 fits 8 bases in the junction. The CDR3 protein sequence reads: CASSLPGQGHEQYF. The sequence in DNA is TGTGCCAGCAGCTTGCCTGGACAGGGCCACGAGCAGTACTTC. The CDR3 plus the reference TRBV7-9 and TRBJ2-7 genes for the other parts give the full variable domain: DTGVSQNPRHKITKRGQNVTFRCDPISEHNRLYWYRQTLGQGPEFLTYFQNEAQLEKSRLLSDRFSAERPKGSFSTLEIQRTEQGDSAMYLCASSLPGQGHEQYFGPGTRLTVT.